A single sample is the source of the 22 T cell receptor beta chains below, sequenced in a study of blood T cell repertoires in COVID-19. Only in-frame clones appear in the TCRdb table, and some are missing; sequencing was by immunoSEQ multiplex PCR. The data hold 120,000 or so clones, with approximately 90% observed a single time. Sequencing was carried out using peripheral blood. The receptors here all came from a human donor in a cohort sampled during active COVID-19.

The gene calls are TRBV19 and TRBJ1-1; D perhaps matches TRBD1 (5 bases). CDR3 length: 13 amino acids. Germline-derived CDR1 and CDR2 are LNHDA and SQIVND (reference sequence). V lost 5 bases to trimming and J lost 4 bases, with 11 bases between them. CDR3 sequence: CASSVGRSTEAFF. The CDR3 coding sequence is TGTGCCAGTAGTGTGGGGCGGAGCACTGAAGCTTTCTTT.

The rearrangement joins TRBV7-9 to TRBJ2-7; 11 bases match TRBD2. The V gene end was trimmed by 5 bases and the J gene end by 4 bases; junction bases not matched to a gene: 13. The germline V gene encodes CDR1 SEHNR and CDR2 FQNEAQ (reference sequence). The CDR3 consists of 17 residues. This CDR3 is CASSPFGSLAGAYEQYF. In DNA, the CDR3 is TGTGCCAGCAGCCCATTTGGGTCACTAGCGGGAGCATACGAGCAGTACTTC.

The rearrangement joins TRBV5-5 to TRBJ2-3, with a possible D match to TRBD2 (6 bases). Trimming took 4 bases from V and 6 from J, leaving 21 bases between them. The CDR3 has 16 residues. The germline V gene has CDR1 SGHKS and CDR2 YYEKEE (reference sequence). CDR3 DNA: TGTGCCAGCAGCACCGCCCTCCGCTTGGGGGGTGATACGCAGTATTTT. Amino acid sequence: CASSTALRLGGDTQYF. Full variable domain (missing parts from reference TRBV5-5 and TRBJ2-3): DAGVTQSPTHLIKTRGQQVTLRCSPISGHKSVSWYQQVLGQGPQFIFQYYEKEERGRGNFPDRFSARQFPNYSSELNVNALLLGDSALYLCASSTALRLGGDTQYFGPGTRLTVL.

V is TRBV28 and J is TRBJ2-7; a possible D gene is TRBD2 (6 bases). The V gene's germline CDR1 is MDHEN and CDR2 SYDVKM. This CDR3 is built from 14 residues. V was shortened by 2 bases and J by 3 bases, with 11 bases between the two germline ends. CDR3 bases: TGTGCCAGCAGTTTAACCGGGAGTGGCTACGAGCAGTACTTC. It is translated as CASSLTGSGYEQYF.

The chain links TRBV5-8 to TRBJ2-2, with 8 bases lining up with TRBD2. The length of the CDR3 is 15 residues. Trimming at V came to 5 bases and at J to 2 bases, leaving 5 bases not matched to a gene. Germline values: CDR1 SGHTS, CDR2 YDEGEE. The CDR3 coding sequence is TGTGCCAGCAGGGGGGGACTAGATAACACCGGGGAGCTGTTTTTT. The encoded protein is CASRGGLDNTGELFF.

The rearrangement joins TRBV18 to TRBJ2-3; 9 nucleotides align to TRBD2. CDR1 KGHSH and CDR2 LQKENI come from the germline V gene. V lost 6 bases and J lost 3; bases outside the gene matches: 4. The CDR3 runs 14 residues. CDR3 DNA: TGTGCCAGCTCTAGCGGGAGTGTAACAGATACGCAGTATTTT. This encodes CASSSGSVTDTQYF.

The genes are TRBV28 and TRBJ1-3; weak D call: TRBD1 (6 bases). V lost 7 bases and J 6 bases, leaving 25 bases between the germline ends. The CDR3 runs 17 residues. Per germline, CDR1 MDHEN and CDR2 SYDVKM. This chain's CDR3 is CASNSPAGRGLENTIYF. The CDR3 region has the DNA TGTGCCAGCAACTCCCCTGCGGGGAGGGGGTTGGAAAACACCATATATTTT.

The chain uses TRBV27 and TRBJ2-1; D may be TRBD2 (6 bases). The CDR3 is made up of 18 amino acids. Trimming took off 3 bases at V and 2 bases at J, with 20 bases between the two ends. Germline V gene data show CDR1 as MNHEY and CDR2 as SMNVEV (reference sequence). The CDR3 bases are TGTGCCAGCAGTTTTACGGCACGGCGGGGCGTTACCTACAATGAGCAGTTCTTC. Translation gives CASSFTARRGVTYNEQFF.

The CDR3 spells CASSVHPTLTGASTDTQYF. As DNA, the CDR3 is TGTGCCAGCAGCGTACACCCGACCTTGACAGGCGCCAGCACAGATACGCAGTATTTT. J is TRBJ2-3 and V is TRBV9, with D tentatively TRBD1 (6 bases). The V end was cut by 1 base, the J end by 0 bases, with 21 bases between. CDR3 length equals 19 residues. CDR1 is SGDLS, CDR2 YYNGEE, per germline.

The genes are TRBV29-1 and TRBJ2-2; a possible D gene is TRBD1 (6 bases). The CDR3 is made up of 13 amino acids. V was shortened by 6 bases and J by 5 bases, with 13 bases between the two germline ends. CDR1 and CDR2 from the germline V gene are SQVTM and ANQGSEA. The CDR3 DNA sequence: TGCAGCGTGGTACGCAGGGGAACCGGGGAGCTGTTTTTT. Its translation: CSVVRRGTGELFF.

The V call is TRBV7-9, the J call TRBJ1-1, with D unclear. Trimming cost V 2 bases and J 0 bases, with 10 bases left between them. This CDR3 has 15 amino acids. Germline CDR1 is SEHNR and CDR2 is FQNEAQ (reference sequence). The CDR3 spells CASSLTSSMNTEAFF. The DNA of the CDR3 is TGTGCCAGCAGCTTAACTAGCTCCATGAACACTGAAGCTTTCTTT. Combining the CDR3 with reference TRBV7-9 and TRBJ1-1 gives the whole variable domain DTGVSQNPRHKITKRGQNVTFRCDPISEHNRLYWYRQTLGQGPEFLTYFQNEAQLEKSRLLSDRFSAERPKGSFSTLEIQRTEQGDSAMYLCASSLTSSMNTEAFFGQGTRLTVV.

This chain joins TRBV7-9 and TRBJ2-7; 11 bases agree with TRBD2. Germline V gives CDR1 SEHNR, CDR2 FQNEAQ (reference sequence). The CDR3 consists of 17 residues. The V and J ends lost 5 bases and 1 base, in that order; junction bases with no gene match: 10. CDR3 nucleotide sequence: TGTGCCAGCAGCCGAACCGGGACTAGCGGTGCTTCCTACGAGCAGTACTTC. It translates to CASSRTGTSGASYEQYF.

V gene TRBV4-2 combines with J gene TRBJ2-1, with 14 nucleotides matching TRBD2. The CDR3 is 15 amino acids. Germline V gives CDR1 LGHNA, CDR2 YNFKEQ. Unmatched junction bases numbered 8, after V lost 8 bases and J lost 8 bases. Here the CDR3 reads CASCAGTSGGDEQFF. CDR3 nucleotides: TGTGCCAGCTGCGCGGGGACTAGCGGGGGAGATGAGCAGTTCTTC.

The chain is built from TRBV15 and TRBJ2-3; D remains ambiguous. The CDR3 has 11 amino acids. Trimming left V 4 bases short and J 6 bases short, with 5 bases between. Per the germline V gene, CDR1 is LNHNV and CDR2 is YYDKDF (reference sequence). CDR3 protein: CATSILDTQYF. CDR3 coding DNA: TGTGCCACCAGCATTCTGGATACGCAGTATTTT.

A few counts support this clone. The chain carries TRBV5-1 and TRBJ1-2; 8 bases fit TRBD1. Germline V lookup: CDR1 SGHRS, CDR2 YFSETQ. The CDR3 extends over 15 amino acids. V was pared by 4 bases and J by 0 bases, with 5 bases of the junction left unmatched. As DNA, the CDR3 is TGCGCCAGCAGCAGTGGACAGGGAGCTAACTATGGCTACACCTTC. Amino acid sequence: CASSSGQGANYGYTF.

The chain carries TRBV27 and TRBJ2-7, with 7 bases fitting TRBD2. V lost 6 bases to trimming and J lost 0 bases; unmatched junction nucleotides: 11. The germline V gene has CDR1 MNHEY and CDR2 SMNVEV (reference sequence). The CDR3 length is 16 residues. In nucleotides, the CDR3 is TGTGCCAGCAGACCTCAGCAGCGCGGGAGCTCCTACGAGCAGTACTTC. Amino acids: CASRPQQRGSSYEQYF.

This rearrangement joins TRBV25-1 to TRBJ1-4, with 7 bases lining up with TRBD1. The germline gives CDR1 MGHDK, CDR2 SYGVNS. This CDR3 region has 13 residues. Trimming removed 8 bases from V and 4 bases from J; junction bases left unmatched: 4. CDR3 nucleotides: TGTGCCAGCGCGGGACAGTATAATGAAAAACTGTTTTTT. Translating it yields CASAGQYNEKLFF. The whole variable domain, remainder taken from reference TRBV25-1 and TRBJ1-4, is EADIYQTPRYLVIGTGKKITLECSQTMGHDKMYWYQQDPGMELHLIHYSYGVNSTEKGDLSSESTVSRIRTEHFPLTLESARPSHTSQYLCASAGQYNEKLFFGSGTQLSVL.

By frequency in the sample, this clone is medium-sized. The chain employs TRBV5-1 and TRBJ1-4, with 7 bases aligning to TRBD1. CDR1 SGHRS and CDR2 YFSETQ come from the germline V gene. Germline trimming cut 4 bases from V and 8 bases from J; bases unmatched to any gene: 14. The CDR3 totals 16 residues. The CDR3 protein is CASSRDSGRLGEKLFF. DNA for the CDR3: TGCGCCAGCAGCAGGGACAGCGGACGTTTGGGAGAAAAACTGTTTTTT.

The V call is TRBV19, the J call TRBJ1-1, with 7 bases matching TRBD1. Germline CDR1 is LNHDA and CDR2 is SQIVND (reference sequence). V shed 5 bases, J shed 1 base, and the junction held 4 bases outside the gene matches. The CDR3 sequence is 14 residues long. CDR3 sequence: CASSWSGGNTEAFF. CDR3 nucleotides: TGTGCCAGTAGTTGGTCAGGGGGGAACACTGAAGCTTTCTTT.

V gene TRBV2 combines with J gene TRBJ2-7; 9 bases align to TRBD1. V lost 6 bases, J lost 6 bases, and 9 bases stayed unmatched. Germline V gene sequence: CDR1 SNHLY, CDR2 FYNNEI. The CDR3 extends over 14 amino acids. The CDR3 sequence is CASRDPGTGLEQYF. In DNA form, the CDR3 reads TGTGCCAGCAGGGACCCTGGGACAGGGCTCGAGCAGTACTTC.

The chain employs TRBV6-2 or TRBV6-3 and TRBJ2-7, with TRBD2 identical over 9 bases. Unmatched junction bases numbered 18, after V lost 6 bases and J lost 0 bases. This CDR3 is 19 amino acids long. Looked up from germline, CDR1 is MNHEY and CDR2 is SVGEGT. As DNA, the CDR3 is TGTGCCAGCAGCCAACTACATCCTCGACTAGCGGAGAGCTCCTACGAGCAGTACTTC. Its translation is CASSQLHPRLAESSYEQYF.

The CDR3 bases are TGTGCCAGCAGTTCTGGGACAGGGGCCTATGGCTACACCTTC. Amino acid sequence: CASSSGTGAYGYTF. The V call is TRBV28, the J call TRBJ1-2; 10 nucleotides line up with TRBD1. The CDR3 sequence is 14 residues long. Germline CDR1 reads MDHEN; CDR2 reads SYDVKM. V lost 4 bases, J lost 4 bases, and 3 bases stayed unmatched.